Included here is one T cell receptor (beta chain) sequence, with context. Antigen: not known. These data belong to a study of T-cell memory formation after mild COVID-19. Study-wide results and limits: Mainly in CM and EM were contracting CD4+ clones; CD8+ were in EMRA.

TCRdb itself ran the 5' RACE reads through MiXCR, one entry per CDR3 protein. Of around 140,000 distinct CDR3 sequences listed, over 15% are singletons. Sequencing was performed on PBMCs or a T cell subset sorted from them (not recorded which). The receptor's source is an adult woman who had mild COVID-19 (a few samples of this study predate the infection). Cell type and time point are not known.

CDR3 in DNA: TGTGCCAGCAGCCTCGCGGCCTCTGAAAAACTGTTTTTT. Its translation is CASSLAASEKLFF. The V call is TRBV5-5, the J call TRBJ1-4; no definite D call. The CDR3 covers 13 residues. V was clipped by 4 bases and J by 7 bases, with 11 bases between them. The germline CDR1 and CDR2 sequences are SGHKS and YYEKEE (reference sequence).